The T cell receptor beta chain under discussion was sequenced for a study of vaccination and CD4 T cells after COVID-19. Background on the study: As their vaccination, participants received two doses of either BNT162b2 or mRNA-1273 vaccine. Median time from COVID diagnosis to post-COVID sampling was roughly 13 weeks (35 to 161). Study-wide points: Spike mono-reactivity was found in 304 of the 307 vaccine-specific clones identified in convalescent patients. Median SARS-CoV-2-reactive clonotypes rose from approximately 23 to 38, not significantly.

Germline values: CDR1 MNHNS, CDR2 SASEGT. Deletions cut 4 bases from V and 6 bases from J, with 21 bases between. CDR3 length: 16 residues. This clonotype has just a few counts. Its target is not known. TCRdb reprocessed the PCR reads via MiXCR and lists one record per CDR3 protein. The table records about 30,000 distinct CDR3 sequences, roughly 50% of them present only once. The sample's time point: late sampling 161 to 241 days after vaccination in a few convalescent patients. The TCR sequence derives from a human donor who had recovered from COVID-19. Here the sequenced sample was CD4+ T cells from blood, taken about 7 months after SARS-CoV-2 vaccination. The chain couples TRBV6-1 to TRBJ1-2, with a weak D call TRBD1 (5 bases). The CDR3 DNA follows: TGTGCCAGCAGTGCGACCTGGACGGGGGGAGAGGATGGCTACACCTTC. As protein: CASSATWTGGEDGYTF.